Listed below are T cell receptor beta chains from one sample, sequenced in a study of T cell responses to AZD1222 COVID-19 vaccine. The repertoire was sequenced with immunoSEQ multiplex PCR; TCRdb's copy has only in-frame clones and lacks some. The repertoire consists of under 200,000 clones, with roughly 91% occurring once and the leading ten covering more than 25%. The sample here was peripheral blood, taken 28 days after the second AZD1222 dose. Source of these receptors: an adult who received the AZD1222 COVID-19 vaccine. Both conserved end residues are part of each CDR3.

TRBV6-2/TRBV6-3	15	TRBJ1-6	CASSYSPGRDSPLHF
TRBV7-3	16	TRBJ2-3	CASSLSGDRVSDTQYF
TRBV6-5	15	TRBJ2-4	CASSYRGLAKNIQYF
TRBV7-2	14	TRBJ1-5	CAFRRGYSNQPQHF
TRBV7-2	16	TRBJ2-1	CASSPRTSGRNNEQFF
TRBV7-2	12	TRBJ2-2	CASSRNTGELFF
TRBV11-3	13	TRBJ2-1	CASSLADSSEQFF
TRBV7-2	13	TRBJ2-2	CASSAQVAGELFF
TRBV7-2	12	TRBJ2-1	CASSRRDNEQFF
TRBV7-3	15	TRBJ2-3	CASSRDRGSADTQYF
TRBV28	16	TRBJ2-7	CASSSRWGTVRSGQYF
TRBV2	14	TRBJ2-3	CASSVSLASDTQYF
TRBV28	16	TRBJ2-1	CASISDERYGYNEQFF
TRBV6-5	16	TRBJ2-2	CASSYTLAPVAGELFF
TRBV18	18	TRBJ1-3	CASSSAPLGIGDGNTIYF
TRBV13	17	TRBJ2-1	CASSQDGLAAVGNEQFF
TRBV3-1/TRBV3-2	17	TRBJ1-2	CASSQIGRDRDSYGYTF
TRBV30	15	TRBJ1-4	CAWQMTGAANEKLFF
TRBV28	14	TRBJ2-7	CASSFQRDGTGQYF
TRBV7-9	11	TRBJ1-1	CASSPQNEAFF
TRBV30	12	TRBJ2-6	CAWNPGANVLTF
TRBV5-1	15	TRBJ2-3	CASSLQGYSTDTQYF
TRBV27	17	TRBJ1-5	CASSLPDRYWGNQPQHF
TRBV12-5	13	TRBJ2-2	CASDGDGTGELFF
TRBV19	13	TRBJ2-1	CASSIDGTAKQFF
TRBV6-5	16	TRBJ2-1	CASSSGTSGHYNEQFF
TRBV27	15	TRBJ2-7	CASSLRGYSSYEQYF
TRBV3-1/TRBV3-2	10	TRBJ2-5	CAGVGETQYF
TRBV9	15	TRBJ2-7	CASSPQDLSSYEQYF
TRBV19	14	TRBJ2-7	CASSMGGLPYEQYF
TRBV19	16	TRBJ2-2	CASSIGAGAGTGELFF
TRBV3-1/TRBV3-2	14	TRBJ1-4	CASSLTGGNEKLFF
TRBV6-5	16	TRBJ1-4	CASSYSTTRRAEKLFF